This T cell receptor (beta chain) was found in a study of blood T cell repertoires in COVID-19 (dated by TCRdb to between 2020 and 2021). Looking at the study overall: The collaborator samples originated in the United States, Italy and Spain and spanned the acute and convalescent phases of COVID-19. The material from the prospective study consisted of cDNA or gDNA derived from T cells, B-cell-depleted T cells, or PBMCs. Subjects who had been exposed to COVID-19, were actively infected with it, or had recovered from it provided the deeply sampled blood TCRbeta repertoires that made up the dataset. A freely available public database, intended as a resource for researchers studying the immune response to SARS-CoV-2, is where the repertoires were released. The samples were drawn from the first 160 participants of the ongoing ImmuneRACE study and from 950 to 1,500 subjects provided by 6 global collaborators. The sample metadata nearly always contained a de-identified subject ID, COVID-19 status, age in years and sex. Where available, HLA class I and class II types were obtained from metadata supplied by the sample provider rather than from assay-based typing. Findings and caveats that apply to the study as a whole: How much clinical and demographic metadata was included differed by source and by participant, and the metadata was provided uncurated.

Comment on this clone: The antigen it binds to is not known. No base-level quality is on record; no much larger clone is a single base apart.

The CDR3 sequence holds 13 residues, the cysteine and phenylalanine included. Solely the CDR3 DNA is kept, with 39 bases framed from the first base. At the junction V is shortened by 4 bases and J by 5 bases, with 12 bases in between. The germline V gene specifies MGHRA as CDR1 and YSYEKL as CDR2. Enrolling through a virtual design, the prospective study's participants ranged in age from roughly 18 to 89 years and lived across roughly 24 United States geographic areas. In the prospective study, participants were assigned to cohorts based on the clinical history participants reported in a screening survey and a study questionnaire. Recovered participants in ImmuneRACE Cohort 3 were defined by two consecutive negative NP/OP PCR tests, clearance by a healthcare professional, or resolution of symptoms. In the prospective study, whole blood, serum and a nasopharyngeal or oropharyngeal swab were collected from each participant by mobile phlebotomists. Participants in the prospective study had the option to provide additional blood draws and questionnaires over a roughly 2-month period. Blood samples from the prospective study were shipped frozen or at room temperature prior to DNA extraction.

TCRbeta CDR3 regions were amplified from genomic DNA by means of the immunoSEQ Assay, a bias-controlled multiplex PCR. In the original analysis: Nucleated cell counts per sample were estimated from amplification of reference gene primers within the assay. Sequence reads were collapsed and filtered to measure the absolute abundance of every unique TCRbeta CDR3 rearrangement. For each sample, productive Simpson clonality was calculated as the square root of Simpson's diversity index over productive rearrangements. TCRdb stores this immuneACCESS table with in-frame sequences only. Part of the clones is absent; in the studies checked, under half of the shortfall reflects unresolved V genes, and no reason is known for the rest. Clone size and the V and J calls come from that table; the DNA yielded D and trimming. A total of about 330,000 clones appear in this sample, approximately 84% of them only once. The ten top clones hold about 9.4% of the sample.

The chain is encoded by TRBV4-1 joined to TRBJ2-7; possibly the D gene is TRBD2, per 5 matching bases. The sequence was collected from a woman between 18 and 29 years old who had recovered from COVID-19. Sequenced input: PBMCs or T cells enriched from blood (not recorded which). CDR3 loop: CASSPQRGHEQYF. The DNA is as follows: TGCGCCAGCAGCCCCCAACGGGGTCACGAGCAGTACTTC.